Listed here are 30 T cell receptor beta chains from one sample, sequenced in a study of blood T cells in healthy people across ages. The second PCR ran roughly 6 to 12 cycles with a sample-barcoded 5' primer and J-beta primers. TCRdb used MiXCR to reprocess the 5' RACE reads, holding one entry per CDR3 protein. This sample has about 1.8 million distinct CDR3 sequences, with roughly 52% found just once. Material for sequencing was blood. Receptors were obtained from a woman aged 40 to 49 in good health.

The rearrangement uses TRBV5-1 and TRBJ1-1; D gene uncertain. This CDR3 spans 14 amino acids. Germline loops: CDR1 SGHRS, CDR2 YFSETQ. With 0 bases removed from V and 4 bases from J, the gap between germline ends came to 10 bases. The CDR3 loop reads CASSLDWDTTEAFF. In DNA form, the CDR3 reads TGCGCCAGCAGCTTGGATTGGGATACCACTGAAGCTTTCTTT.

The chain is built from TRBV7-9 and TRBJ2-4; D perhaps matches TRBD1 (5 bases). The DNA matches TRBJ2-7 better at its end, which makes the J call doubtful. CDR1 is SEHNR and CDR2 is FQNEAQ in the germline V gene (reference sequence). The CDR3 is 15 residues long. The CDR3 is CASSSTAQRGYEQYF. The CDR3 DNA sequence: TGTGCCAGCAGCTCGACAGCCCAAAGGGGATACGAGCAGTACTTC.

The rearrangement uses TRBV10-3 and TRBJ2-7, with 8 bases that match TRBD2. J was trimmed by 2 bases and V by 7 bases; bases with no gene match: 10. There are 15 residues in the CDR3. CDR1 and CDR2 (germline): ENHRY, SYGVKD. The CDR3 DNA reads TGTGCCATCACCTCAGGTGATAGCGGGGCCTACGAGCAGTACTTC. Translating it yields CAITSGDSGAYEQYF.

The chain combines TRBV15 with TRBJ2-1; the match to TRBD2 covers 12 bases. Trimming removed 5 bases from V and 7 bases from J; junction bases left unmatched: 6. The CDR3 is 15 amino acids. Germline V gene sequence: CDR1 LNHNV, CDR2 YYDKDF (reference sequence). The CDR3 protein is CATSPRGTSGNEQFF. CDR3 coding DNA: TGTGCCACCAGCCCCCGGGGGACTAGCGGGAATGAGCAGTTCTTC.

This clonotype was seen at least ten times. The chain joins TRBV7-2 to TRBJ2-7; TRBD1 matches 9 bases. Germline CDR1 is SGHTA and CDR2 is FQGNSA. This CDR3 comprises 13 residues. J was trimmed by 7 bases and V by 5 bases; bases with no gene match: 6. CDR3 sequence (DNA): TGTGCCAGCAGCCGGGACAGGGAGGATGAGCAGTACTTC. Its translation: CASSRDREDEQYF.

This sequence joins TRBV28 and TRBJ2-5, with 7 nucleotides matching TRBD2. Germline CDR1 MDHEN, CDR2 SYDVKM. This CDR3 region has 13 residues. V was clipped by 8 bases and J by 2 bases; unmatched bases: 5. The CDR3 DNA reads TGTGCCAGCTTGCGGGGGTGGCAAGAGACCCAGTACTTC. Translating gives CASLRGWQETQYF.

The chain couples TRBV20-1 to TRBJ2-3; no reliable D call. Germline assignment: CDR1 DFQATT and CDR2 SNEGSKA (reference sequence). Trimming left V 8 bases short and J 4 bases short, with 13 bases between. The CDR3 has 12 residues. The CDR3 reads CSTSLLADTQYF. As DNA, the CDR3 is TGCAGTACGTCTCTCCTCGCAGATACGCAGTATTTT.

This rearrangement joins TRBV7-2 to TRBJ1-4; tentatively, D is TRBD1 (5 bases). The ends were cut back, 2 bases at V and 5 bases at J, with 9 bases in the middle. CDR3 length: 14 amino acids. Germline CDR1 reads SGHTA; CDR2 reads FQGNSA. The CDR3 sequence: CTSSLTTVNEKLFF. In DNA form, the CDR3 reads TGTACCAGCAGCTTAACGACAGTAAATGAAAAACTGTTTTTT.

This sequence joins TRBV20-1 and TRBJ2-7; 7 bases line up with TRBD1. Germline V gives CDR1 DFQATT, CDR2 SNEGSKA (reference sequence). V was clipped by 6 bases and J by 3 bases; unmatched bases: 5. This CDR3 is built from 12 residues. The CDR3 coding sequence is TGCAGTGCCGACAGGGAAAGCTACGAGCAGTACTTC. Translation: CSADRESYEQYF.

The sample holds a few counts of this clonotype. The J gene is TRBJ2-7, the V gene TRBV4-3; no reliable D call. V dropped 1 base and J dropped 0 bases, with 10 bases sitting between them. Germline V CDR1 and CDR2: LGHNA, YSLEER. This CDR3 region has 15 residues. CDR3 amino acids: CASSQGAESSYEQYF. CDR3 nucleotide sequence: TGCGCCAGCAGCCAAGGGGCTGAAAGCTCCTACGAGCAGTACTTC.

In its sample, this clonotype was seen a few times. The rearrangement joins TRBV28 to TRBJ2-7; TRBD1 is a possible D gene (6 bases). The germline CDR1 and CDR2 sequences are MDHEN and SYDVKM. This CDR3 contains 14 residues. Trimming took off 8 bases at V and 2 bases at J, with 16 bases between the two ends. This chain's CDR3 is CASFASGATYEQYF. The CDR3 DNA follows: TGTGCCAGCTTCGCTTCAGGGGCAACCTACGAGCAGTACTTC. Combining the CDR3 with reference TRBV28 and TRBJ2-7 gives the whole variable domain DVKVTQSSRYLVKRTGEKVFLECVQDMDHENMFWYRQDPGLGLRLIYFSYDVKMKEKGDIPEGYSVSREKKERFSLILESASTNQTSMYLCASFASGATYEQYFGPGTRLTVT.

The sample holds a few counts of this clonotype. This chain connects TRBV6-2 or TRBV6-3 to TRBJ2-7, with TRBD1 identical over 7 bases. Germline CDR1 MNHEY, CDR2 SVGEGT. V was pared by 4 bases and J by 2 bases, with 8 bases of the junction left unmatched. The CDR3 contains 15 residues. The CDR3, as DNA: TGTGCCAGCAGTTCCCGACAGGGATGGACCTACGAGCAGTACTTC. This translates into CASSSRQGWTYEQYF.

The V call is TRBV20-1, the J call TRBJ1-2; D is possibly TRBD1 (6 bases). Per germline, CDR1 DFQATT and CDR2 SNEGSKA (reference sequence). Deletions cut 6 bases from V and 1 base from J, with 18 bases between. The CDR3 is 15 amino acids. The CDR3 here is CSAPGARELNYGYTF. CDR3 bases: TGCAGTGCCCCAGGGGCGAGGGAACTTAACTATGGCTACACCTTC.

The chain uses TRBV6-2 or TRBV6-3 and TRBJ2-4, with 11 bases that match TRBD1. In germline, CDR1 is MNHEY, CDR2 SVGEGT. CDR3 length equals 16 residues. The V and J ends lost 5 bases and 8 bases, in that order; junction bases with no gene match: 11. The CDR3, as DNA: TGTGCCAGCAGTGTTTTGGGGACAGGGGGTACGGACATTCAGTACTTC. It encodes CASSVLGTGGTDIQYF.

This clonotype occurred many times. CDR3 sequence: CASSLWRGETQYF. The CDR3 DNA sequence: TGTGCCAGCAGTTTATGGAGAGGAGAGACCCAGTACTTC. V gene TRBV27 combines with J gene TRBJ2-5; unclear D gene. The CDR3 extends over 13 amino acids. Germline V gene lookup returns CDR1 MNHEY and CDR2 SMNVEV (reference sequence). Trimming shortened V by 1 base and J by 4 bases, and 7 bases separated the two germline ends.

The chain employs TRBV6-5 and TRBJ2-1; 10 bases are shared with TRBD2. J lost 6 bases, V lost 0 bases, and 11 bases had no gene match. The CDR3 spans 18 residues. Germline assignment: CDR1 MNHEY and CDR2 SVGAGI. The CDR3 region has the DNA TGTGCCAGCAGTTACTCCGGCCCATCTAGCGGGGGCCCCAATGAGCAGTTCTTC. It specifies CASSYSGPSSGGPNEQFF.

V gene TRBV2 combines with J gene TRBJ2-1; 8 bases agree with TRBD2. This CDR3 is built from 16 residues. With V trimmed by 6 bases and J by 2 bases, 9 bases remained unmatched. Per germline, CDR1 SNHLY and CDR2 FYNNEI. CDR3 DNA: TGTGCCAGCAGGGGGATAGCGGGGAGGACCTACAATGAGCAGTTCTTC. This encodes CASRGIAGRTYNEQFF.

This chain uses TRBV7-2 with TRBJ2-2; D call uncertain. V lost 2 bases and J lost 6, with 13 bases in between. Looked up from germline, CDR1 is SGHTA and CDR2 is FQGNSA. The CDR3 has 15 amino acids. The CDR3 loop reads CASSLFLPRPGELFF. CDR3 DNA sequence: TGTGCCAGCAGCTTATTTTTGCCCCGACCCGGGGAGCTGTTTTTT.

The CDR3 reads CSARDAGIRGQPQHF. The CDR3 DNA sequence: TGCAGTGCTAGAGATGCCGGGATCCGAGGTCAGCCCCAGCATTTT. The chain is built from TRBV20-1 and TRBJ1-5; D not resolved. The CDR3 consists of 15 residues. Between the trimmed V and J ends, which lost 0 bases and 6 bases, there was a span of 15 bases. CDR1 is DFQATT, CDR2 SNEGSKA, per germline (reference sequence).

The CDR3 protein is CSARGIDSYEQYF. The CDR3 coding sequence is TGCAGTGCTAGAGGTATAGACTCCTACGAGCAGTACTTC. The chain has TRBV20-1 and TRBJ2-7, with no clear D. In germline, CDR1 is DFQATT, CDR2 SNEGSKA (reference sequence). V dropped 1 base and J dropped 0 bases, with 7 bases sitting between them. The length of the CDR3 is 13 residues.

The J gene is TRBJ2-5, the V gene TRBV5-1; 8 bases align to TRBD1. Germline lookup yields CDR1 SGHRS and CDR2 YFSETQ. J was trimmed by 3 bases and V by 0 bases; bases with no gene match: 7. This CDR3 region has 16 residues. The DNA for the CDR3 is TGCGCCAGCAGCTTGGCCACCAGGGGACAGGAAGAGACCCAGTACTTC. Amino acids: CASSLATRGQEETQYF.

This clonotype was detected only a few times. The gene calls are TRBV7-3 and TRBJ2-3, with 12 bases aligning to TRBD2. V was clipped by 5 bases and J by 5 bases; unmatched bases: 11. Germline V lookup: CDR1 SGHTA, CDR2 FQGTGA. The CDR3 is 17 residues long. DNA of the CDR3: TGTGCCAGCAGCCCAACGCTAGCGGGGGGGGCGAGAGATACGCAGTATTTT. It specifies CASSPTLAGGARDTQYF.

Regarding this clonotype: The germline gene is not matched at one end of the junction; a read error may be the cause. This chain connects TRBV10-3 to TRBJ1-2; TRBD1 matches at 9 bases. The CDR3 extends over 12 amino acids. Germline CDR1 and CDR2: ENHRY and SYGVKD. CDR3 amino acids: CANGQGNYGHTF. DNA for the CDR3: TGTGCCAACGGACAGGGGAACTATGGCCACACCTTC.

This clonotype was counted a single time. The chain is built from TRBV12-3 or TRBV12-4 and TRBJ2-1; 8 positions agree with TRBD2. The CDR3 is 12 amino acids. Trimming removed 8 bases from V and 15 bases from J; junction bases left unmatched: 12. The CDR3 DNA reads as TGTGCCAGCCGGTCGGGAGCGGGGGATGGGTTCTTC. The encoded protein is CASRSGAGDGFF.

This clonotype was observed a few times. The CDR3 here is CASRGGQDEQFF. CDR3 in DNA: TGCGCCAGCCGGGGGGGCCAGGATGAGCAGTTCTTC. The gene calls are TRBV4-1 and TRBJ2-1; 8 bases are a match to TRBD2. This CDR3 is 12 amino acids long. V dropped 8 bases and J dropped 8; count of bases not matched to a gene: 5. Germline V lookup: CDR1 MGHRA, CDR2 YSYEKL.

The chain combines TRBV7-3 with TRBJ2-3; 8 nucleotides agree with TRBD2. Germline trimming cut 1 base from V and 2 bases from J; bases unmatched to any gene: 5. The CDR3 is 16 amino acids. Germline CDR1 SGHTA, CDR2 FQGTGA. The CDR3 DNA is TGTGCCAGCAGCTTAAATGGCGGGGGGCCCACAGATACGCAGTATTTT. It encodes CASSLNGGGPTDTQYF.

This clonotype was seen a few times. The J gene is TRBJ2-7, the V gene TRBV7-2; D perhaps matches TRBD1 (6 bases). This CDR3 is built from 16 residues. Germline V gives CDR1 SGHTA, CDR2 FQGNSA. V lost 0 bases, J lost 3 bases, and 15 bases lay in between. CDR3 nucleotide sequence: TGTGCCAGCAGCTTAGCGGGGCAGGGGCGGATCTACGAGCAGTACTTC. It codes for CASSLAGQGRIYEQYF.

This chain joins TRBV7-9 and TRBJ2-4; D not resolved. V was clipped by 0 bases and J by 1 base, with 10 bases between them. The CDR3 length is 16 residues. Per the germline V gene, CDR1 is SEHNR and CDR2 is FQNEAQ (reference sequence). The CDR3 protein is CASSLAPTQAKNIQYF. The DNA for the CDR3 is TGTGCCAGCAGCTTAGCCCCTACTCAGGCCAAAAACATTCAGTACTTC.

A single count supports this clonotype. The rearrangement joins TRBV7-8 to TRBJ2-1, with 7 bases matching TRBD1. The J call is uncertain, as TRBJ2-7 better fits the DNA end. The CDR3 loop spans 15 amino acids. CDR1 and CDR2 from the germline V gene are SGHVS and FQNEAQ. The CDR3 reads CASSLAGQSHNEQYF. The DNA for the CDR3 is TGTGCCAGCAGCTTAGCGGGACAGTCCCACAATGAGCAGTACTTC.

The gene calls are TRBV4-1 and TRBJ1-2, with D unresolved. Trimming took off 0 bases at V and 0 bases at J, with 8 bases between the two ends. Germline loops: CDR1 MGHRA, CDR2 YSYEKL. CDR3 length: 15 amino acids. The CDR3 DNA sequence: TGCGCCAGCAGCCAAGAGGTGGCCCCTAACTATGGCTACACCTTC. Its protein product is CASSQEVAPNYGYTF.